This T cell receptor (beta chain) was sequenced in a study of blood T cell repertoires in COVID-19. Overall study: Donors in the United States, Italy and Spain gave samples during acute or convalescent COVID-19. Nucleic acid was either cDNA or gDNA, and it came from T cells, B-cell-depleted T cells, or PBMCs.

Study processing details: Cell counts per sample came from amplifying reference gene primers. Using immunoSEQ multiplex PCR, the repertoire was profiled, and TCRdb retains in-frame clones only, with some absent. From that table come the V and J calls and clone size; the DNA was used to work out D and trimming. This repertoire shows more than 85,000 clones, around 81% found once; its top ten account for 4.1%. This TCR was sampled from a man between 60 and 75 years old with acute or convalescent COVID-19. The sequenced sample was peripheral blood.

CDR3 bases: TGTGCCAGCAGCTCGAATCAACAGGGGAACGCAAATCAGCCCCAGCATTTT. This codes for CASSSNQQGNANQPQHF. V is TRBV7-2 and J is TRBJ1-5; 7 bases match TRBD1. Germline values: CDR1 SGHTA, CDR2 FQGNSA. J lost 4 bases, V lost 4 bases, and 13 bases had no gene match. The CDR3 spans 17 residues.